The 24 T cell receptor beta chains reported below all come from one sample, sequenced in a study of identical twins. Each CDR3 protein is one row after TCRdb ran MiXCR on the 5' RACE reads. The sample yields 450,000 or so distinct CDR3 sequences, 18% seen once. Material: naive T cells sorted from blood. All receptors derive from a man aged 45 to 65 in good health.

V is TRBV5-1 and J is TRBJ2-7, with D perhaps given as TRBD1 or TRBD2 (5 bases each). CDR3 length equals 14 residues. Between the trimmed V and J ends, which lost 5 bases and 1 base, there was a span of 13 bases. Germline V gene sequence: CDR1 SGHRS, CDR2 YFSETQ. CDR3: CASRPSGGSYEQYF. CDR3 bases: TGCGCCAGCAGGCCCTCTGGGGGATCCTACGAGCAGTACTTC.

The V call is TRBV28, the J call TRBJ2-7, with D maybe TRBD2 (6 bases). CDR3 size: 15 residues. V lost 2 bases to trimming and J lost 3 bases, with 14 bases between them. The V gene's germline CDR1 is MDHEN and CDR2 SYDVKM. The CDR3 sequence: CASSLTSMGGYEQYF. In DNA, the CDR3 is TGTGCCAGCAGTTTAACTAGCATGGGGGGCTACGAGCAGTACTTC.

This clonotype was observed many times. The rearrangement links TRBV12-3 or TRBV12-4 to TRBJ1-4; D not resolved. V was clipped by 5 bases and J by 7 bases, with 11 bases between them. This CDR3 spans 13 amino acids. The CDR3 loop reads CASSPDQREKLFF. CDR3 DNA: TGTGCCAGCAGTCCCGACCAACGTGAAAAACTGTTTTTT.

This clonotype was observed many times. In DNA, the CDR3 is TGCGCCAGCAGCCAAGAGTACGGGGGCTATGGCTACACCTTC. It is translated as CASSQEYGGYGYTF. This chain uses TRBV4-3 with TRBJ1-2; TRBD1 might be the D (5 bases). V was shortened by 0 bases and J by 4 bases, with 9 bases between the two germline ends. This CDR3 comprises 14 residues. Germline assignment: CDR1 LGHNA and CDR2 YSLEER.

This clonotype occurred many times. The CDR3 DNA reads as TGTGCCAGCAGCCACGGGCGGGGGGAGCTGTTTTTT. It specifies CASSHGRGELFF. The gene calls are TRBV6-2 or TRBV6-3 and TRBJ2-2; D unresolved. CDR3 length equals 12 residues. Per germline, CDR1 MNHEY and CDR2 SVGEGT. The V end lost 6 bases, the J end lost 8 bases, and 10 bases lay between the germline ends.

This chain connects TRBV27 to TRBJ2-7; possible D gene TRBD1, 6 bases. Germline V gives CDR1 MNHEY, CDR2 SMNVEV (reference sequence). The CDR3 is 14 amino acids. With 5 bases removed from V and 4 bases from J, the gap between germline ends came to 15 bases. Here the CDR3 DNA reads TGTGCCAGCAGTATAACAGGGAGCTTTTACGAGCAGTACTTC. The encoded protein is CASSITGSFYEQYF.

This clonotype was recorded a few times. This chain connects TRBV5-1 to TRBJ2-3; no reliable D call. The CDR3 spans 15 residues. With 4 bases removed from V and 0 bases from J, the gap between germline ends came to 12 bases. Germline lookup yields CDR1 SGHRS and CDR2 YFSETQ. The DNA for the CDR3 is TGCGCCAGCAGCCAAGACGGAGCTAGCACAGATACGCAGTATTTT. It is translated as CASSQDGASTDTQYF.

Only a few counts were recorded for this clonotype. This chain connects TRBV10-3 to TRBJ2-7, with D possibly TRBD2 on 6 matching bases. This CDR3 has 15 amino acids. The germline gives CDR1 ENHRY, CDR2 SYGVKD. Trimming pared 3 bases from V and 3 bases from J, leaving 15 bases between. CDR3 in amino acids: CAISEPGTAYYEQYF. As DNA, the CDR3 is TGTGCCATCAGTGAACCCGGGACTGCATACTACGAGCAGTACTTC.

This clonotype occurred many times. The chain combines TRBV6-2 or TRBV6-3 with TRBJ2-1, with a weak D call TRBD2 (6 bases). Trimming removed 0 bases at V and 2 bases at J, with 14 bases between. The CDR3 totals 17 residues. Germline CDR1 MNHEY, CDR2 SVGEGT. The CDR3 sequence: CASSYSPGDHPYNEQFF. CDR3 sequence (DNA): TGTGCCAGCAGTTACTCGCCGGGAGATCATCCCTACAATGAGCAGTTCTTC.

This clonotype appeared many times. Written as DNA, the CDR3 is TGTGCCAGCAGTTCAGTAACCGGGGCTGGGGGTTACAATGAGCAGTTCTTC. It codes for CASSSVTGAGGYNEQFF. The chain is built from TRBV27 and TRBJ2-1; D is tentatively TRBD1 or TRBD2 (5 bases each). Trimming left V 4 bases short and J 4 bases short, with 20 bases between. Germline V CDR1 and CDR2: MNHEY, SMNVEV (reference sequence). The length of the CDR3 is 17 residues.

The chain joins TRBV4-1 to TRBJ2-3; perhaps TRBD1 as D (6 bases). The germline V gene encodes CDR1 MGHRA and CDR2 YSYEKL. The germline V and J ends were trimmed by 0 bases and 1 base, with 11 bases remaining between them. CDR3 size: 16 residues. The CDR3 DNA is TGCGCCAGCAGCCAAGATTGGGCAGGGGGCACAGATACGCAGTATTTT. Its protein product is CASSQDWAGGTDTQYF.

This clonotype was detected ten times or more. The rearrangement uses TRBV6-5 and TRBJ1-2, with TRBD1 matching over 12 bases. Germline V lookup: CDR1 MNHEY, CDR2 SVGAGI. CDR3 length equals 16 residues. The ends lost 0 bases at V and 2 bases at J; junction bases unmatched: 1. The CDR3 nucleotides are TGTGCCAGCAGTTACTCGGGACAGGGGGCAAACTATGGCTACACCTTC. It codes for CASSYSGQGANYGYTF.

This rearrangement joins TRBV27 to TRBJ2-1; D remains ambiguous. This CDR3 has 15 amino acids. The germline V gene has CDR1 MNHEY and CDR2 SMNVEV (reference sequence). The germline V and J ends were trimmed by 5 bases and 4 bases, with 15 bases remaining between them. The CDR3 here is CASSPRRRSYNEQFF. For the CDR3, the DNA is TGTGCCAGCAGTCCGCGGCGGCGGAGTTACAATGAGCAGTTCTTC.

This clonotype appeared a few times. The V gene is TRBV12-3 or TRBV12-4, the J gene TRBJ2-5, with TRBD2 matching 8 bases. The V segment lost 6 bases and the J segment 6 bases; nucleotides outside the gene matches: 9. The CDR3 loop spans 14 amino acids. Here the CDR3 reads CASSRGLASKTQYF. DNA for the CDR3: TGTGCCAGCAGCCGTGGACTAGCTTCGAAGACCCAGTACTTC.

This clonotype was found a few times. The rearrangement uses TRBV19 and TRBJ1-5; D perhaps matches TRBD1 (5 bases). Germline V CDR1 and CDR2: LNHDA, SQIVND (reference sequence). CDR3 size: 12 residues. The ends were cut back, 5 bases at V and 9 bases at J, with 11 bases in the middle. The CDR3 here is CASSPRERPQHF. Written as DNA, the CDR3 is TGTGCCAGTAGTCCCAGGGAGCGGCCCCAGCATTTT.

This clonotype was recorded a few times. V and J are TRBV20-1 and TRBJ2-3, with D possibly matching TRBD1 (6 bases). CDR1 is DFQATT, CDR2 SNEGSKA, per germline (reference sequence). The CDR3 spans 14 residues. The V gene lost 5 bases and the J gene lost 5 bases, with 17 bases spanning the gap. CDR3 loop: CSAQTGSNQDTQYF. The CDR3 coding sequence is TGCAGTGCTCAGACAGGTTCTAACCAAGATACGCAGTATTTT.

In its sample, this clonotype was seen many times. The chain is built from TRBV5-5 and TRBJ1-3; D is possibly TRBD1 (5 bases). CDR3 length equals 15 residues. V lost 0 bases, J lost 9 bases, and 16 bases lay in between. Looked up from germline, CDR1 is SGHKS and CDR2 is YYEKEE (reference sequence). The CDR3 region has the DNA TGTGCCAGCAGCTTGGCTCCAGCCGAGGGGCGCACCATATATTTT. Translation gives CASSLAPAEGRTIYF.

To note about this clonotype: This may be a read error, as it is one base from a much larger clone. The V call is TRBV6-1, the J call TRBJ2-3; 9 bases are shared with TRBD2. Germline assignment: CDR1 MNHNS and CDR2 SASEGT. The CDR3 consists of 15 residues. As DNA, the CDR3 is TGTGCCCGCAGCCCTGCTAGCGGGGGCACAGATACGCAGTATTTT. Encoded protein: CARSPASGGTDTQYF.

This clonotype was found many times. V usage is TRBV7-2 and J usage is TRBJ2-7, with a tentative D call TRBD1 (7 bases). Between the trimmed V and J ends, which lost 3 bases and 7 bases, there was a span of 13 bases. Germline V gene data show CDR1 as SGHTA and CDR2 as FQGNSA. The CDR3 covers 13 residues. CDR3 protein: CASSLQQGREQYF. The DNA for the CDR3 is TGTGCCAGCAGCTTGCAACAGGGGAGGGAGCAGTACTTC.

This clonotype has ten or more counts. CDR3 DNA: TGTGCCAGCAGGGGGACTCCCTTCAATGAGCAGTTCTTC. This gives the protein CASRGTPFNEQFF. The chain links TRBV6-2 or TRBV6-3 to TRBJ2-1; tentatively, D is TRBD2 (6 bases). V was pared by 6 bases and J by 6 bases, with 12 bases between. The CDR3 runs to 13 residues. From germline, CDR1 is MNHEY and CDR2 SVGEGT.

This chain uses TRBV18 with TRBJ2-2; perhaps TRBD1 as D (5 bases). Germline lookup yields CDR1 KGHSH and CDR2 LQKENI. The CDR3 contains 16 residues. V was clipped by 2 bases and J by 3 bases, with 13 bases between them. CDR3 bases: TGTGCCAGCTCACCAAAGGGGCGTACGGACACCGGGGAGCTGTTTTTT. This gives the protein CASSPKGRTDTGELFF.

This clonotype was observed many times. This chain joins TRBV29-1 and TRBJ2-7, with TRBD1 identical over 9 bases. Germline trimming cut 3 bases from V and 0 bases from J; bases unmatched to any gene: 0. Per the germline V gene, CDR1 is SQVTM and CDR2 is ANQGSEA. CDR3 size: 13 residues. The CDR3 spells CSVEDRGSYEQYF. In DNA, the CDR3 is TGCAGCGTTGAGGACAGGGGCTCCTACGAGCAGTACTTC.

Ten or more counts support this clonotype. The V call is TRBV6-5, the J call TRBJ1-5; 9 bases line up with TRBD1. From germline, CDR1 is MNHEY and CDR2 SVGAGI. Trimming removed 4 bases from V and 7 bases from J; junction bases left unmatched: 11. This CDR3 region has 16 residues. For the CDR3, the DNA is TGTGCCAGCAGTTTTCACAGGGGGCGCGGTCGGCAGCCCCAGCATTTT. Protein sequence: CASSFHRGRGRQPQHF.

This rearrangement joins TRBV11-2 to TRBJ1-1, with D possibly matching TRBD1 (5 bases). CDR1 is SGHAT and CDR2 is FQNNGV in the germline V gene. The CDR3 length is 16 residues. The V end lost 1 base, the J end lost 3 bases, and 15 bases lay between the germline ends. DNA for the CDR3: TGTGCCAGCAGCTTAGCCCCGGGACCGAGGGACACTGAAGCTTTCTTT. Residues: CASSLAPGPRDTEAFF.